This TCR beta chain was recorded in a study of blood T cell repertoires in COVID-19. Study at large: COVID-19 samples collected from the United States, Italy and Spain covered acute and convalescent phases.

CDR1 MNHEY and CDR2 SMNVEV come from the germline V gene (reference sequence). The trim removed 5 bases at V and 0 bases at J, leaving 15 bases unmatched. CDR3 length: 18 residues. Per the original data handling: Researchers report that nucleated cell counts were estimated from reference gene primer amplification. TCRdb keeps only in-frame clones here, not all; method: immunoSEQ multiplex PCR. That table supplies the V and J calls and clone size; D and trimming were determined from the DNA. The sample has 250,000 to 300,000 clones; 85% to 90% are singletons. Material for sequencing was peripheral blood. The chain uses TRBV27 and TRBJ1-1, with 7 bases matching TRBD1. This clonotype originated in a woman aged 55 to 70 with COVID-19, enrolled during active disease. CDR3 loop: CASSKRALIQGLNTEAFF. CDR3 bases: TGTGCCAGCAGTAAGCGGGCGCTAATACAGGGGCTGAACACTGAAGCTTTCTTT.